The 9 T cell receptor beta chains reported below all come from one sample, sequenced in a study of cytomegalovirus exposure and HLA in healthy donors. PCR used 60 Vbeta primers and 13 Jbeta primers. Generated by immunoSEQ multiplex PCR, the TCRdb table keeps only in-frame clones and is missing some. The sample records 100,000 to 150,000 clones, 65% to 90% being singletons. Material: PBMCs. Receptors originate from a woman under 30 in good health and CMV-seropositive.

The rearrangement joins TRBV5-5 to TRBJ2-6; D gene ambiguous. The CDR3 loop spans 19 amino acids. In germline, CDR1 is SGHKS, CDR2 YYEKEE (reference sequence). V lost 0 bases, J lost 0 bases, and 16 bases lay in between. The CDR3 region is CASSLVSQLINSGANVLTF. CDR3 nucleotide sequence: TGTGCCAGCAGCTTGGTGTCGCAGTTAATTAACTCTGGGGCCAACGTCCTGACTTTC.

This chain connects TRBV11-2 to TRBJ2-1, with TRBD1 identical over 7 bases. The CDR3 length is 12 residues. V lost 6 bases to trimming and J lost 9 bases; unmatched junction nucleotides: 5. The V gene's germline CDR1 is SGHAT and CDR2 FQNNGV. The CDR3 loop reads CASRSTGFEQFF. The CDR3 bases are TGTGCCAGCAGATCGACAGGGTTTGAGCAGTTCTTC. Together with reference TRBV11-2 and TRBJ2-1, the CDR3 gives the full variable domain: EAGVAQSPRYKIIEKRQSVAFWCNPISGHATLYWYQQILGQGPKLLIQFQNNGVVDDSQLPKDRFSAERLKGVDSTLKIQPAKLEDSAVYLCASRSTGFEQFFGPGTRLTVL.

This clone was counted a single time. V usage is TRBV7-6 and J usage is TRBJ1-1; D unresolved. The CDR3 runs to 15 residues. Deletions cut 1 base from V and 0 bases from J, with 9 bases between. From germline, CDR1 is SGHVS and CDR2 FNYEAQ. The CDR3 protein is CASSLEASVNTEAFF. In DNA form, the CDR3 reads TGTGCCAGCAGCTTAGAGGCCAGCGTGAACACTGAAGCTTTCTTT.

The chain combines TRBV9 with TRBJ2-3; 8 bases fit TRBD1. Germline V gives CDR1 SGDLS, CDR2 YYNGEE. The CDR3 has 15 amino acids. V lost 6 bases and J lost 2; bases outside the gene matches: 8. The CDR3 DNA reads as TGTGCCAGCACGGGCAGGACAGGGAACACAGATACGCAGTATTTT. This gives the protein CASTGRTGNTDTQYF.

The chain couples TRBV12-2 to TRBJ1-1; the table's D gene call, TRBD1, was not cross checked with the DNA. TRBV12-2 is an annotated pseudogene. The CDR3 runs 13 residues. For the CDR3, the DNA is TGTGCAAGTCGCGGGACAGACCCTTTTGAAGCTTTCTTT. Amino acid sequence: CASRGTDPFEAFF.

The chain is built from TRBV25-1 and TRBJ1-6, with a weak D call TRBD1 (6 bases). The CDR3 sequence is 15 residues long. The germline V gene has CDR1 MGHDK and CDR2 SYGVNS. V lost 6 bases to trimming and J lost 4 bases, with 13 bases between them. CDR3 coding DNA: TGTGCCAGCAGACTAGGGGGGGCTTATAATTCACCCCTCCACTTT. Translated, it gives CASRLGGAYNSPLHF.

This sequence joins TRBV10-2 and TRBJ2-7, with 10 bases aligning to TRBD1. V trimming: 5 bases; J trimming: 5 bases; junction bases outside the gene matches: 9. The CDR3 totals 15 residues. CDR1 and CDR2 from the germline V gene are WSHSY and SAAADI. The CDR3 loop reads CASSSRDRGTDEQYF. The CDR3 nucleotides are TGCGCCAGCAGTAGCCGGGACAGGGGTACGGACGAGCAGTACTTC.

The genes are TRBV5-5 and TRBJ1-3, with D hard to call. CDR1 SGHKS and CDR2 YYEKEE come from the germline V gene (reference sequence). V shed 5 bases and J shed 0 bases, with 9 bases lying between them. The CDR3 sequence is 14 residues long. The CDR3 bases are TGTGCCAGCAGTCCGGTGAACTCTGGAAACACCATATATTTT. Protein sequence: CASSPVNSGNTIYF.

This chain connects TRBV19 to TRBJ2-7; 8 bases align to TRBD2. The V and J ends lost 3 bases and 2 bases, in that order; junction bases with no gene match: 6. Germline V gives CDR1 LNHDA, CDR2 SQIVND (reference sequence). This CDR3 spans 15 amino acids. CDR3 loop: CASSILSGTTYEQYF. The CDR3 DNA sequence: TGTGCCAGTAGTATCCTTAGCGGGACCACCTACGAGCAGTACTTC.